This TCR beta chain was documented in a study of blood T cell repertoires in COVID-19. Background on the study: T cells, B-cell-depleted T cells, or PBMCs provided the cDNA or gDNA that served as material.

During active infection, Seattle patients enrolled and were then monitored through disease. The CDR3 loop spans 15 amino acids. Germline assignment: CDR1 LNHNV and CDR2 YYDKDF (reference sequence). V was clipped by 3 bases and J by 8 bases; unmatched bases: 5. Libraries were prepared by immunoSEQ multiplex PCR; TCRdb keeps only in-frame clonotypes and omits some of them. This sample has about 150,000 clones; around 87% occur once, and the top ten carry about an eighth. Only one count was recorded for this clone. The TCR comes from a man younger than 30 with COVID-19, enrolled during active disease. Sequences were obtained from peripheral blood. The chain employs TRBV15 and TRBJ2-1; the match to TRBD2 covers 12 bases. CDR3 coding DNA: TGTGCCACCAGCAGGTGGACTAGCGGGATCTATGAGCAGTTCTTC. Amino acids: CATSRWTSGIYEQFF.